These T cell receptor beta chains were read from a single sample in a study of shared clonotypes between healthy human individuals. The protocol was immunoSEQ multiplex PCR, while the TCRdb copy is restricted to in-frame clones and leaves out a portion. The data show around 2,000,000 clones, 85% to 95% seen once. Material: naive CD4+ T cells sorted from blood. The source of these receptors is a man aged 18 to 35 in good health. CDR3s include the opening cysteine and the closing phenylalanine or tryptophan. D genes are given only for firm matches. Size is stated for part of the rows, as once, few or many counts, or as a class when the clone is expanded.

length: 15
D: -
J: TRBJ2-3
size: -
V: TRBV10-1
CDR3: CAIAQASGDSDTQYF
DNA: TGCGCCATCGCACAGGCCTCGGGGGATTCGGATACGCAGTATTTT

length: 18
D: -
J: TRBJ2-2
size: -
V: TRBV14
CDR3: CASSQARAPLIRTGELFF
DNA: TGTGCCAGCAGCCAAGCCAGGGCCCCCCTGATAAGGACCGGGGAGCTGTTTTTT

length: 14
D: TRBD1
J: TRBJ1-5
size: -
V: TRBV18
CDR3: CASSPGQGSQPQHF
DNA: TGTGCCAGCTCACCAGGACAGGGCTCCCAGCCCCAGCATTTT

length: 15
D: -
J: TRBJ2-3
size: -
V: TRBV30
CDR3: CAWSVPWVNTDTQYF
DNA: TGTGCCTGGAGTGTACCGTGGGTTAACACAGATACGCAGTATTTT

length: 15
D: TRBD1
J: TRBJ1-2
size: -
V: TRBV18
CDR3: CASSPGTGGKYGYTF
DNA: TGTGCCAGCTCACCAGGGACAGGGGGGAAGTATGGCTACACCTTC

length: 16
D: -
J: TRBJ1-5
size: -
V: TRBV5-1
CDR3: CASSLGGAELGQPQHF
DNA: TGCGCCAGCAGCTTGGGCGGGGCGGAACTCGGTCAGCCCCAGCATTTT

length: 15
D: -
J: TRBJ2-5
size: once
V: TRBV28
CDR3: CASTPKGSRGETQYF
DNA: TGTGCCAGCACCCCTAAGGGGTCCCGTGGGGAGACCCAGTACTTC

length: 17
D: -
J: TRBJ1-6
size: -
V: TRBV23-1
CDR3: CASNLGKGVPYNSPLHF
DNA: TGCGCCAGCAACCTGGGGAAGGGGGTACCCTATAATTCACCCCTCCACTTT

length: 18
D: -
J: TRBJ1-5
size: -
V: TRBV7-2
CDR3: CASSLYAGAGISNQPQHF
DNA: TGTGCCAGCAGCTTATACGCCGGGGCAGGGATTAGCAATCAGCCCCAGCATTTT

length: 13
D: TRBD1
J: TRBJ1-1
size: -
V: TRBV7-2
CDR3: CASRETGPTEAFF
DNA: TGTGCCAGCAGGGAGACAGGGCCCACTGAAGCTTTCTTT

length: 12
D: TRBD2
J: TRBJ2-3
size: -
V: TRBV10-3
CDR3: CAISETPSGSYF
DNA: TGTGCCATCAGTGAGACGCCTAGCGGGAGTTATTTT

length: 10
D: -
J: TRBJ2-7
size: -
V: TRBV21-1
CDR3: CAIYQYEQYF
DNA: TGTGCCATTTACCAATACGAGCAGTACTTC

length: 14
D: -
J: TRBJ2-2
size: once
V: TRBV10-3
CDR3: CAIFEDTGTGELFF
DNA: TGTGCCATCTTTGAGGATACGGGGACCGGGGAGCTGTTTTTT

length: 15
D: TRBD1
J: TRBJ1-5
size: -
V: TRBV28
CDR3: CASSRTGGINQPQHF
DNA: TGTGCCAGCAGTCGGACAGGGGGCATCAATCAGCCCCAGCATTTT

length: 12
D: -
J: TRBJ1-1
size: -
V: TRBV30
CDR3: CAWDGGNTEAFF
DNA: TGTGCCTGGGACGGCGGGAACACTGAAGCTTTCTTT

length: 15
D: TRBD2
J: TRBJ2-7
size: once
V: TRBV6-5
CDR3: CASSYSGGAPYEQYF
DNA: TGTGCCAGCAGCTATAGCGGGGGGGCGCCCTACGAGCAGTACTTC

length: 18
D: TRBD1
J: TRBJ1-6
size: once
V: TRBV5-4
CDR3: CASSRRDRGPTDNSPLHF
DNA: TGTGCCAGCAGCCGCCGGGACAGGGGGCCAACCGATAATTCACCCCTCCACTTT

length: 12
D: -
J: TRBJ2-1
size: -
V: TRBV6-1
CDR3: CASSLWDPQQFF
DNA: TGTGCCAGCAGCCTCTGGGACCCGCAGCAGTTCTTC

length: 16
D: TRBD2
J: TRBJ2-2
size: -
V: TRBV7-2
CDR3: CASSPGLAGVDGELFF
DNA: TGTGCCAGCAGCCCGGGGCTAGCGGGAGTGGACGGGGAGCTGTTTTTT

length: 14
D: TRBD1
J: TRBJ1-2
size: -
V: TRBV6-6
CDR3: CASSYGDSFYGYTF
DNA: TGTGCCAGCAGTTACGGGGACAGTTTCTATGGCTACACCTTC

length: 13
D: -
J: TRBJ2-3
size: -
V: TRBV10-3
CDR3: CAISERLTDTQYF
DNA: TGTGCCATCAGTGAGCGGCTCACAGATACGCAGTATTTT

length: 16
D: TRBD1
J: TRBJ2-5
size: -
V: TRBV30
CDR3: CAWSVGDSLSQETQYF
DNA: TGTGCCTGGAGTGTGGGGGACAGCCTGTCTCAAGAGACCCAGTACTTC

length: 15
D: TRBD2
J: TRBJ2-2
size: -
V: TRBV7-3
CDR3: CASSLKAGGTGELFF
DNA: TGTGCCAGCAGCTTAAAAGCGGGGGGCACCGGGGAGCTGTTTTTT

length: 13
D: -
J: TRBJ1-5
size: -
V: TRBV10-3
CDR3: CASQSGFNQPQHF
DNA: TGTGCCAGCCAATCCGGCTTCAATCAGCCCCAGCATTTT

length: 17
D: -
J: TRBJ2-7
size: -
V: TRBV4-1
CDR3: CASSNQDRDTQPIEQYF
DNA: TGCGCCAGCAGCAACCAAGACCGGGACACCCAGCCTATCGAGCAGTACTTC

length: 13
D: TRBD2
J: TRBJ2-1
size: -
V: TRBV6-4
CDR3: CASKSTASGSVFF
DNA: TGTGCCAGCAAAAGTACTGCTAGCGGGAGCGTGTTCTTC

length: 17
D: TRBD1
J: TRBJ2-2
size: -
V: TRBV7-9
CDR3: CASSSRVRQGDTGELFF
DNA: TGTGCCAGCAGCTCTCGGGTGAGACAGGGGGACACCGGGGAGCTGTTTTTT

length: 14
D: TRBD2
J: TRBJ2-3
size: -
V: TRBV2
CDR3: CASKTLAGGDTQYF
DNA: TGTGCCAGCAAGACACTAGCGGGAGGCGATACGCAGTATTTT

length: 15
D: TRBD1
J: TRBJ2-3
size: once
V: TRBV6-1
CDR3: CASSGGTGGSDTQYF
DNA: TGTGCCAGCAGTGGCGGGACAGGGGGCTCAGATACGCAGTATTTT

length: 14
D: -
J: TRBJ2-5
size: -
V: TRBV30
CDR3: CALSRDQAQETQYF
DNA: TGTGCCTTGAGCCGGGACCAGGCTCAAGAGACCCAGTACTTC

length: 12
D: -
J: TRBJ2-7
size: -
V: TRBV19
CDR3: CASSIVGGGQYF
DNA: TGTGCCAGTAGTATAGTAGGAGGGGGACAGTACTTC

length: 13
D: TRBD1
J: TRBJ2-2
size: -
V: TRBV28
CDR3: CASGTGGSGELFF
DNA: TGTGCCAGCGGGACAGGGGGCTCCGGGGAGCTGTTTTTT

length: 15
D: -
J: TRBJ1-5
size: -
V: TRBV19
CDR3: CASSSTNRGNQPQHF
DNA: TGTGCCAGTAGTTCGACCAACAGGGGCAATCAGCCCCAGCATTTT

length: 15
D: TRBD1
J: TRBJ1-2
size: -
V: TRBV2
CDR3: CASSEVQGAQGGYTF
DNA: TGTGCCAGCAGCGAAGTACAGGGGGCACAAGGTGGCTACACCTTC

length: 14
D: TRBD1
J: TRBJ2-5
size: -
V: TRBV30
CDR3: CAWRRQGGQETQYF
DNA: TGTGCCTGGAGACGACAGGGGGGCCAAGAGACCCAGTACTTC

length: 14
D: TRBD2
J: TRBJ2-1
size: -
V: TRBV25-1
CDR3: CASSEEGLWDEQFF
DNA: TGTGCCAGCAGTGAAGAGGGACTATGGGATGAGCAGTTCTTC

length: 17
D: TRBD2
J: TRBJ2-6
size: -
V: TRBV19
CDR3: CASSILRGGVGANVLTF
DNA: TGTGCCAGTAGTATACTCCGGGGAGGGGTTGGGGCCAACGTCCTGACTTTC

length: 15
D: -
J: TRBJ2-7
size: -
V: TRBV5-1
CDR3: CASSLGGTPLYEQYF
DNA: TGCGCCAGCAGCTTGGGAGGGACACCCCTTTACGAGCAGTACTTC

length: 16
D: TRBD2
J: TRBJ2-7
size: -
V: TRBV7-8
CDR3: CASSLASGREPYEQYF
DNA: TGTGCCAGCAGCTTAGCTAGCGGGAGGGAACCCTACGAGCAGTACTTC